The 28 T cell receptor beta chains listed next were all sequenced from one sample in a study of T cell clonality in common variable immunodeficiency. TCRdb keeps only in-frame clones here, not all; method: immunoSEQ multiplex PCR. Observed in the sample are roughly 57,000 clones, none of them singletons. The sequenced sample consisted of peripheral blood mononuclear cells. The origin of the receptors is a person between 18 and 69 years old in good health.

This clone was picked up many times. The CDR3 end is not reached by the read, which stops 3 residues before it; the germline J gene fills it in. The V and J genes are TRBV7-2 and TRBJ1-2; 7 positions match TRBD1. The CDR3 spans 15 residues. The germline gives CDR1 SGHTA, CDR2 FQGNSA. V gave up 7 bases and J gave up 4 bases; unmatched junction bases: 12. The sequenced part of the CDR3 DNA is TGTGCCAGCACCTTCCCCCGGACAGGACGCTATGGC. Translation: CASTFPRTGRYG. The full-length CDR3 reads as CASTFPRTGRYGYTF.

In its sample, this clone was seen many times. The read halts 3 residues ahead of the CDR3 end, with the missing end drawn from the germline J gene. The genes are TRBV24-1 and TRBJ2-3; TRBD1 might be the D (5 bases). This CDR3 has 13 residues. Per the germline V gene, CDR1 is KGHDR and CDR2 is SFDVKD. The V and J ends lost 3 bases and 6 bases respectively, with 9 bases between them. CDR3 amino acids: CATSDADTDTQYF. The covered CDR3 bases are TGTGCCACCAGTGATGCGGACACGGATACG.

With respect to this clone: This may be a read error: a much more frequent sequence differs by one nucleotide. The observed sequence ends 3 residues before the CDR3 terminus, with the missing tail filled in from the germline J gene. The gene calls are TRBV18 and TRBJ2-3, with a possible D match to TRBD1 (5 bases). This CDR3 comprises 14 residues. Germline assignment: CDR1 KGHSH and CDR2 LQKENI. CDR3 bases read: TGTGCCAGCTCATTACAGGATTCCAATCAGCCG. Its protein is CASSLQDSNQP. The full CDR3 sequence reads CASSLQDSNQPQYF.

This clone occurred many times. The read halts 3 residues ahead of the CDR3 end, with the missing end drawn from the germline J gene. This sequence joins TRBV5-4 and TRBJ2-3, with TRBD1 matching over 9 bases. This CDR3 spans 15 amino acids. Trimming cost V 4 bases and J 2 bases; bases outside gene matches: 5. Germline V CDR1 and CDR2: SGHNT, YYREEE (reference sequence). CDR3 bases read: TGTGCCAGCAGCACATGGGACAGGGCCACAGATACG. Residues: CASSTWDRATDT. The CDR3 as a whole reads CASSTWDRATDTQYF.

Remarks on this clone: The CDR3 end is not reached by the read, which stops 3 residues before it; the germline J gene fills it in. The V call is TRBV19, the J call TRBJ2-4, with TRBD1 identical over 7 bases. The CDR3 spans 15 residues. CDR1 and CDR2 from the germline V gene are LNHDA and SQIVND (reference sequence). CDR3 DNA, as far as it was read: TGTGCCAGTAGTAACCCCCCGACAGGGATCTATGGT. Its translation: CASSNPPTGIYG. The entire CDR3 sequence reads CASSNPPTGIYGQYF.

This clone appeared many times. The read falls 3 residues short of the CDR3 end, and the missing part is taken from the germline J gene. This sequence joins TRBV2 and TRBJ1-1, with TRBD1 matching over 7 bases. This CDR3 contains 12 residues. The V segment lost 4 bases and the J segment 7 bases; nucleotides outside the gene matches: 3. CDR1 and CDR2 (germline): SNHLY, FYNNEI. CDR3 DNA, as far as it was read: TGTGCCAGCAGTGGGGGACAGCTTGAA. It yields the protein CASSGGQLE. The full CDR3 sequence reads CASSGGQLEAFF.

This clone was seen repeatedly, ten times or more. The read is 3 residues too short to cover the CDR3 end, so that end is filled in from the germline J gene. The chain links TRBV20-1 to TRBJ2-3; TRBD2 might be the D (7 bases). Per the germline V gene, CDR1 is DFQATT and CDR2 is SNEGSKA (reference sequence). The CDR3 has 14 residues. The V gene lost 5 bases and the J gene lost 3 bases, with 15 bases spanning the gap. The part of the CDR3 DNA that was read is TGCAGTGCTCCTAAGGGGGGGCCGACAGATACG. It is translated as CSAPKGGPTDT. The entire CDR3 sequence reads CSAPKGGPTDTQYF.

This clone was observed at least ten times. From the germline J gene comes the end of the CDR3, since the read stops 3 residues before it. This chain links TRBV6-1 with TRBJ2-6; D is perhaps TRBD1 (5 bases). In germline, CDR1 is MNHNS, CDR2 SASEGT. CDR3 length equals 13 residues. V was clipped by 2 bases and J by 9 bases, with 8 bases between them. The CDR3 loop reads CASSESQGNVLTF. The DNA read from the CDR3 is TGTGCCAGCAGTGAATCGCAGGGCAACGTC.

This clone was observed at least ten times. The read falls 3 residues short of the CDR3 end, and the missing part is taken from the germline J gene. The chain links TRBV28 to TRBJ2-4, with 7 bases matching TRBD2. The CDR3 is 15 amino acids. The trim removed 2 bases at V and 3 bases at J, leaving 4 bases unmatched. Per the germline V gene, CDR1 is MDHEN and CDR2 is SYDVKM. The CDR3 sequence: CASSLGPGGKNIQYF. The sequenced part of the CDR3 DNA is TGTGCCAGCAGTTTAGGTCCGGGGGGCAAAAACATT.

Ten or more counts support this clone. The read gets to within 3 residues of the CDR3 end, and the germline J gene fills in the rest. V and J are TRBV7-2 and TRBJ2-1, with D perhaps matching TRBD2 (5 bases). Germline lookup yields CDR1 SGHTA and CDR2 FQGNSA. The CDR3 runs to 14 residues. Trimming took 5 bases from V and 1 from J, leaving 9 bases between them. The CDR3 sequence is CASSARGSYNEQFF. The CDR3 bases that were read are TGTGCCAGCAGCGCTCGGGGTTCCTACAATGAG.

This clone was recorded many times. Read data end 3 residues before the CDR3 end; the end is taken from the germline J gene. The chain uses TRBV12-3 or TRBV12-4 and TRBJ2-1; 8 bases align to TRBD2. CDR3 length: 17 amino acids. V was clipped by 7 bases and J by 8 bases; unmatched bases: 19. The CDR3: CASTGEVGLAGGDEQFF. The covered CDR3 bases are TGTGCCAGCACCGGGGAGGTTGGGCTAGCGGGTGGGGATGAG.

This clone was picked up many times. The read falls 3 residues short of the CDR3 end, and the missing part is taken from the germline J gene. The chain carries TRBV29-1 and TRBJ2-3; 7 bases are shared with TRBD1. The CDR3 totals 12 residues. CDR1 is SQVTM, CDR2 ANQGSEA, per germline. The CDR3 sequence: CSVGQRSETQYF. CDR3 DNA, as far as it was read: TGCAGCGTGGGACAGCGATCGGAGACG.

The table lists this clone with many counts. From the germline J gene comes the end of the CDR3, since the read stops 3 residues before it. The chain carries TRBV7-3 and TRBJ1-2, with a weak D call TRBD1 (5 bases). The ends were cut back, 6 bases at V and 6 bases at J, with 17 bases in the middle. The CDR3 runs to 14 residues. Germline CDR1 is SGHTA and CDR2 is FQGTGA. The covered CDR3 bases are TGTGCCAGCAGTCCGATCGGGGGGGAGGATGGC. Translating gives CASSPIGGEDG. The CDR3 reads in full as CASSPIGGEDGYTF.

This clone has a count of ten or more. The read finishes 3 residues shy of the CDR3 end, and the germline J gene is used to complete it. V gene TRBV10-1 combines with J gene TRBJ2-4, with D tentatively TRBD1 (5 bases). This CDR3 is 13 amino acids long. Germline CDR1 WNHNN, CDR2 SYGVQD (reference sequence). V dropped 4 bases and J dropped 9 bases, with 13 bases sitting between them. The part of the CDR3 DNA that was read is TGCGCCAGCAGTGGACCTGACAGCAGCATT. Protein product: CASSGPDSSI. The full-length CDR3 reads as CASSGPDSSIQYF.

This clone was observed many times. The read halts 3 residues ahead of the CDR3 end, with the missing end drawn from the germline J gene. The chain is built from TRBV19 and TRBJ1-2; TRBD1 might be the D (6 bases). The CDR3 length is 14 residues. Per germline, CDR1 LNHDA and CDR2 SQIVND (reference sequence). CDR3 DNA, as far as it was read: TGTGCCAGTACAATCAGCCAGGGGAAGGTCCGG. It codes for CASTISQGKVR. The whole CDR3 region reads CASTISQGKVRYTF. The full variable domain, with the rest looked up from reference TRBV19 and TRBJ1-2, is DGGITQSPKYLFRKEGQNVTLSCEQNLNHDAMYWYRQDPGQGLRLIYYSQIVNDFQKGDIAEGYSVSREKKESFPLTVTSAQKNPTAFYLCASTISQGKVRYTFGSGTRLTVV.

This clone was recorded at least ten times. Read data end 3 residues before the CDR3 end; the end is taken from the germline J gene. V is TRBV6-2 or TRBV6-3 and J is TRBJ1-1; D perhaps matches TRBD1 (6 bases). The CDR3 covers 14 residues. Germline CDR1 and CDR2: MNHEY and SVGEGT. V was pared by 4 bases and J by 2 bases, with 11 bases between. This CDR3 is CASSLQGSNTEAFF. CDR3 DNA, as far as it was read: TGTGCCAGCAGTTTACAGGGTAGCAACACTGAA.

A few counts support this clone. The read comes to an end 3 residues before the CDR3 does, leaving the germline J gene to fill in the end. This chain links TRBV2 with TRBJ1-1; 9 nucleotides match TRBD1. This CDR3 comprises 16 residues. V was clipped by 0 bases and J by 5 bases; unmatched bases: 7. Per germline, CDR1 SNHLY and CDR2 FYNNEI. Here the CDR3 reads CASSEAGTGWGTEAFF. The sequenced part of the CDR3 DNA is TGTGCCAGCAGTGAAGCGGGGACAGGGTGGGGAACTGAA.

The CDR3 bases that were read are TGTGCCAGCAGCCGGATAAGTTCTGGGGCCAACGTG. Translated: CASSRISSGANV. The full CDR3 protein reads CASSRISSGANVLFF. The chain recombines TRBV7-2 with TRBJ2-2, with a tentative D call TRBD1 (5 bases). The read ends 3 residues before the CDR3 terminus; that terminus is restored from the germline J gene. The CDR3 totals 15 residues. Germline-derived CDR1 and CDR2 are SGHTA and FQGNSA.

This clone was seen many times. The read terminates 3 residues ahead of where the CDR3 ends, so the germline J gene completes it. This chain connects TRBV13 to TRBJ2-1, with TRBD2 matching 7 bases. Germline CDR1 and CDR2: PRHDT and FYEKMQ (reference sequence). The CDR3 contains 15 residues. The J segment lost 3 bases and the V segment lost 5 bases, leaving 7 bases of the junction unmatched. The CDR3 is CASSPSGGFYNEQFF. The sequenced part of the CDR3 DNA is TGTGCCAGCAGCCCTAGCGGTGGGTTCTACAATGAG. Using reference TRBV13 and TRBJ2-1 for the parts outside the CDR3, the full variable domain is AAGVIQSPRHLIKEKRETATLKCYPIPRHDTVYWYQQGPGQDPQFLISFYEKMQSDKGSIPDRFSAQQFSDYHSELNMSSLELGDSALYFCASSPSGGFYNEQFFGPGTRLTVL.

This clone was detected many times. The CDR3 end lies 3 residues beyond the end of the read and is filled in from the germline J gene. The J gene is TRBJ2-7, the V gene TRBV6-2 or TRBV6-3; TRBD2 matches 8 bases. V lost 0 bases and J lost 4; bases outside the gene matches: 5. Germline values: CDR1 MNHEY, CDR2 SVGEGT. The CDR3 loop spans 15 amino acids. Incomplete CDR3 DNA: TGTGCCAGCAGTTACTCGGGCGGGACTAGATACGAG. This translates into CASSYSGGTRYE. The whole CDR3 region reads CASSYSGGTRYEQYF.

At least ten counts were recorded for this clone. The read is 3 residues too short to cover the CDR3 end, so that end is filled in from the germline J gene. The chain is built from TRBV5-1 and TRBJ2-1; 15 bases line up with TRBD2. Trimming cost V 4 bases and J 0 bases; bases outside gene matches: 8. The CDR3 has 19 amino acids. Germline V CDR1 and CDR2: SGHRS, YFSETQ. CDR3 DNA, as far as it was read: TGCGCCAGCAGCCCGGGACTAGCGGGGGGAGAGAGCTCCTACAATGAG. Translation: CASSPGLAGGESSYNE. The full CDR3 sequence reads CASSPGLAGGESSYNEQFF.

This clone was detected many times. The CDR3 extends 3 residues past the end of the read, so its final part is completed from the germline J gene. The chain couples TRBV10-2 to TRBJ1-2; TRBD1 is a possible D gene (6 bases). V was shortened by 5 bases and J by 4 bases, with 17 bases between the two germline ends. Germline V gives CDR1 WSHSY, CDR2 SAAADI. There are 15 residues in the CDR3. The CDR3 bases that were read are TGCGCCAGCAGTTACACAGGGCAAGACGGCTATGGC. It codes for CASSYTGQDGYG. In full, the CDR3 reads CASSYTGQDGYGYTF.

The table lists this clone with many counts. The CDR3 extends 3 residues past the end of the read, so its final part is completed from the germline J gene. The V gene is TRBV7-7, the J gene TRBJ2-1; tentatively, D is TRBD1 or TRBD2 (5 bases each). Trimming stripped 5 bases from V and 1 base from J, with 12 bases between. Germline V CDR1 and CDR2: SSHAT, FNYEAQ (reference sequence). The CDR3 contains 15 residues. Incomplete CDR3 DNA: TGTGCCAGCAGCGGCAGCGAGGGGTCCTACAATGAG. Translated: CASSGSEGSYNE. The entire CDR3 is CASSGSEGSYNEQFF. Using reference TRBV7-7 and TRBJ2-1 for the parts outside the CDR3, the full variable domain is GAGVSQSPRYKVTKRGQDVTLRCDPISSHATLYWYQQALGQGPEFLTYFNYEAQPDKSGLPSDRFSAERPEGSISTLTIQRTEQRDSAMYRCASSGSEGSYNEQFFGPGTRLTVL.

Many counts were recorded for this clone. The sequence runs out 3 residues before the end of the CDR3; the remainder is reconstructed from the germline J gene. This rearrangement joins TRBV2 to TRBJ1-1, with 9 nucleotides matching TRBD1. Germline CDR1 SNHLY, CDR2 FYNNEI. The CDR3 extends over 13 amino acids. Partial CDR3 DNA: TGTGCCAGCAGTGAAGCGGGGACAGGGCCG. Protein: CASSEAGTGP. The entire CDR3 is CASSEAGTGPAFF.

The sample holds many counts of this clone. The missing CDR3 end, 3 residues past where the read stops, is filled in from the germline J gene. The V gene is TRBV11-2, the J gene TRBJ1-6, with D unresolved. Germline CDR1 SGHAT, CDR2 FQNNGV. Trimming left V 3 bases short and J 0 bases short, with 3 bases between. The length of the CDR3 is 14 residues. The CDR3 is CASSFSSYNSPLHF. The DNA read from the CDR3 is TGTGCCAGCAGCTTTAGCTCCTATAATTCACCC.

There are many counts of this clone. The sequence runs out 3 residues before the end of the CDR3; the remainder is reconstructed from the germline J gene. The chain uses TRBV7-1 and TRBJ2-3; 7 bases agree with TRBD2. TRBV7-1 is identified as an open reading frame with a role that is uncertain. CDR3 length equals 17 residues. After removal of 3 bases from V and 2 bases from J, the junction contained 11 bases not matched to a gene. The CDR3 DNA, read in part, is TGTGCCAGCAGCTCCCAGGGAACGGGGGGTACCACAGATACG. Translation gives CASSSQGTGGTTDT. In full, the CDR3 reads CASSSQGTGGTTDTQYF.

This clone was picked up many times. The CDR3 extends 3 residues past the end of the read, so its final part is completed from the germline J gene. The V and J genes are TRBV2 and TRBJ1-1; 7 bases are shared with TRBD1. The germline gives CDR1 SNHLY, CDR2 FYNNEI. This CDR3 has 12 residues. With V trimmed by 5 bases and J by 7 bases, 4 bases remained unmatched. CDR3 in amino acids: CASSTGVVEAFF. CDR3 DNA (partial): TGTGCCAGCAGTACAGGGGTCGTTGAA.

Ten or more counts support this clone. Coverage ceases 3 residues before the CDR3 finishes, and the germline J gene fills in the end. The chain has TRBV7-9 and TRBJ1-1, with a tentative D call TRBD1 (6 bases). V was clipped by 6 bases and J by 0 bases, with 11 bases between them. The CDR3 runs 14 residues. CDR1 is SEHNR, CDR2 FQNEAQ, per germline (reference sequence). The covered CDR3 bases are TGTGCCAGCAGGAGGACAGCCCTGAACACTGAA. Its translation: CASRRTALNTE. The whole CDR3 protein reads CASRRTALNTEAFF.